The clone carrying this T cell receptor beta chain has at least ten counts. Its antigen is still unknown. This specimen belongs to a study of Graves' ophthalmopathy and Graves' hyperthyroidism. About the study: The blood sample was drawn at first diagnosis and before any treatment.

Someone took the PBMCs out of 10 ml of fresh peripheral blood. RNA served as the template for amplifying TCR beta CDR3 regions. Second-round multiplex PCR followed a first-round RT-PCR using HTBI primers. TCRdb processed the multiplex PCR reads anew with MiXCR; each CDR3 protein has one entry. The sample has roughly 300,000 distinct CDR3 sequences, 15% to 20% seen once; the top ten hold about 12%. Study-wide findings and caveats: In predicting ophthalmopathy progression, the model reached about 71% sensitivity and 72% to 85% specificity. Blood contained most expanded thyroid clonotypes exceeding 0.001 frequency.

The CDR3 is 13 amino acids. J lost 5 bases, V lost 8 bases, and 10 bases had no gene match. The germline V gene encodes CDR1 SQVTM and CDR2 ANQGSEA. The rearrangement links TRBV29-1 to TRBJ1-1; 8 bases match TRBD1. The sequenced material came from peripheral blood. The sequence was collected from an adult man with Graves' ophthalmopathy. CDR3 in DNA: TGCAGCATAAGCAGGGGGCTTGGGACTGAAGCTTTCTTT. Encoded protein: CSISRGLGTEAFF.